Below, 18 T cell receptor beta chains from the same sample are listed, as sequenced in a study of T cells after yellow fever vaccination (dated 2019 in TCRdb). The library was obtained by 5' RACE. Sequencing used an Illumina HiSeq 2500. TCRdb itself trimmed the public reads at Q25 with fastp, ran MiXCR and retained productive beta chains. Under each unique CDR3 protein, matching rows form one entry showing the most common genes and DNA. The sample records 620,000 or so distinct CDR3 sequences, 9% to 15% of which are singletons. The ten largest clonotypes hold approximately 15% of the sample. The intended sense of this specimen's treatment or condition label: live attenuated yellow fever vaccine strain. The sample here was PBMCs, taken on the day of the yellow fever booster vaccination. These receptors all stem from a man younger than 45 who received the YFV17D yellow fever vaccine.

This chain joins TRBV5-1 and TRBJ2-1; weak D call: TRBD2 (5 bases). Trimming left V 4 bases short and J 9 bases short, with 17 bases between. The V gene's germline CDR1 is SGHRS and CDR2 YFSETQ. CDR3 size: 14 residues. The CDR3 reads CASSATARDSEQFF. In DNA, the CDR3 is TGCGCCAGCAGCGCCACCGCGAGGGATAGTGAGCAGTTCTTC.

This sequence joins TRBV7-8 and TRBJ2-1; 8 bases are a match to TRBD2. Germline V gene sequence: CDR1 SGHVS, CDR2 FQNEAQ. V shed 1 base, J shed 4 bases, and the junction held 3 bases outside the gene matches. The CDR3 totals 15 residues. The CDR3 loop reads CASSLDERGYNEQFF. CDR3 DNA sequence: TGTGCCAGCAGCTTAGATGAGCGGGGGTACAATGAGCAGTTCTTC.

The chain uses TRBV5-1 and TRBJ2-1; perhaps TRBD2 as D (6 bases). The CDR3 runs to 15 residues. V dropped 0 bases and J dropped 8 bases, with 15 bases sitting between them. Per the germline V gene, CDR1 is SGHRS and CDR2 is YFSETQ. The CDR3 DNA is TGCGCCAGCAGCTTGGTGGCGCTTGGCGGGGATGAGCAGTTCTTC. Protein: CASSLVALGGDEQFF.

This clonotype has only a few counts. The J gene is TRBJ1-2, the V gene TRBV5-1; the D gene is possibly TRBD1 (5 bases). The V gene's germline CDR1 is SGHRS and CDR2 YFSETQ. V was pared by 3 bases and J by 7 bases, with 13 bases between. This CDR3 has 13 amino acids. This CDR3 is CASSSYQGAGYTF. The CDR3 DNA reads TGCGCCAGCAGCTCTTACCAGGGTGCTGGCTACACCTTC.

This sequence joins TRBV5-5 and TRBJ1-1; no definite D call. There are 14 residues in the CDR3. The V end lost 0 bases, the J end lost 1 base, and 7 bases lay between the germline ends. Germline CDR1 reads SGHKS; CDR2 reads YYEKEE (reference sequence). The CDR3 loop reads CASSLARGNTEAFF. The DNA of the CDR3 is TGTGCCAGCAGCTTGGCCCGAGGGAACACTGAAGCTTTCTTT.

V and J are TRBV18 and TRBJ2-6; D tentatively reads TRBD1 or TRBD2 (5 bases each). The CDR3 spans 18 residues. V was cut by 1 base and J by 0 bases, with 13 bases left in between. The germline V gene encodes CDR1 KGHSH and CDR2 LQKENI. CDR3 nucleotides: TGTGCCAGCTCACCACGGGACGGCCAAAGCTCTGGGGCCAACGTCCTGACTTTC. It codes for CASSPRDGQSSGANVLTF.

The chain joins TRBV24-1 to TRBJ1-3, with no clear D. The germline V gene encodes CDR1 KGHDR and CDR2 SFDVKD. The CDR3 loop spans 16 amino acids. V lost 0 bases and J lost 0, with 8 bases in between. CDR3 amino acids: CATSDLMGNSGNTIYF. Here the CDR3 DNA reads TGTGCCACCAGTGATTTGATGGGGAACTCTGGAAACACCATATATTTT.

This sequence joins TRBV7-9 and TRBJ2-1; unclear D gene. Germline CDR1 SEHNR, CDR2 FQNEAQ (reference sequence). V lost 1 base and J lost 6, with 7 bases in between. This CDR3 is 13 amino acids long. The CDR3 reads CASSLGTLNEQFF. Written as DNA, the CDR3 is TGTGCCAGCAGCTTAGGTACCCTCAATGAGCAGTTCTTC.

This clonotype came up a few times. This chain links TRBV5-1 with TRBJ1-2; TRBD1 matches at 9 bases. This CDR3 spans 13 amino acids. The germline gives CDR1 SGHRS, CDR2 YFSETQ. V gave up 5 bases and J gave up 6 bases; unmatched junction bases: 5. The CDR3: CASRVGQGDGYTF. In nucleotides, the CDR3 is TGCGCCAGCAGGGTGGGACAGGGCGATGGCTACACCTTC.

In regard to this clonotype: A read error may produce the germline difference seen at one junction end. This chain uses TRBV7-2 with TRBJ2-5; TRBD2 is a possible D gene (6 bases). This CDR3 has 16 residues. Germline V gene sequence: CDR1 SGHTA, CDR2 FQGNSA. The CDR3 DNA is TGTTCCAGCAGCTTAGCCATAGGGACTGCGCAAGAGACCCAGTACTTC. Amino acids: CSSSLAIGTAQETQYF.

The chain employs TRBV5-1 and TRBJ2-7, with D tentatively TRBD2 (5 bases). This CDR3 contains 15 residues. Germline values: CDR1 SGHRS, CDR2 YFSETQ. V lost 5 bases and J lost 5, with 20 bases in between. The CDR3 reads CASSPVIRGIDEQYF. The CDR3 DNA is TGCGCCAGCAGTCCCGTGATCCGAGGGATCGACGAGCAGTACTTC.

This chain connects TRBV7-8 to TRBJ2-7; weak D call: TRBD2 (7 bases). Trimming stripped 8 bases from V and 2 bases from J, with 16 bases between. The V gene's germline CDR1 is SGHVS and CDR2 FQNEAQ. CDR3 length equals 14 residues. The CDR3 spells CASGRGGSTYEQYF. CDR3 DNA: TGTGCCAGCGGGAGGGGGGGGAGTACCTACGAGCAGTACTTC. The full variable domain, in which reference TRBV7-8 and TRBJ2-7 provide the parts outside the CDR3, is GAGVSQSPRYKVAKRGQDVALRCDPISGHVSLFWYQQALGQGPEFLTYFQNEAQLDKSGLPSDRFFAERPEGSVSTLKIQRTQQEDSAVYLCASGRGGSTYEQYFGPGTRLTVT.

In this sample, this clonotype turned up many times. This chain links TRBV20-1 with TRBJ2-5, with 7 nucleotides matching TRBD2. With 1 base clipped from V and 5 bases from J, the junction kept 4 bases outside the gene matches. The CDR3 runs 13 residues. Per germline, CDR1 DFQATT and CDR2 SNEGSKA (reference sequence). CDR3 region: CSARVAGVETQYF. CDR3 nucleotides: TGCAGTGCTAGAGTTGCGGGAGTGGAGACCCAGTACTTC.

The V and J genes are TRBV5-1 and TRBJ2-7; TRBD2 agrees at 9 bases. Losses at the gene ends were 1 base for V and 6 bases for J; bases not matched to a gene: 5. Germline loops: CDR1 SGHRS, CDR2 YFSETQ. The CDR3 sequence is 14 residues long. This CDR3 is CASSLSGRTSEQYF. CDR3 nucleotide sequence: TGCGCCAGCAGCTTGAGCGGGAGGACTTCCGAGCAGTACTTC.

This clonotype was observed a few times. The gene calls are TRBV6-1 and TRBJ1-1, with D hard to call. The CDR3 is 13 amino acids. The V and J ends lost 11 bases and 0 bases respectively, with 13 bases between them. Germline V gives CDR1 MNHNS, CDR2 SASEGT. The CDR3 is CALTPGVNTEAFF. CDR3 in DNA: TGTGCCCTAACCCCTGGGGTGAACACTGAAGCTTTCTTT.

In its sample, this clonotype was seen a few times. V gene TRBV29-1 combines with J gene TRBJ2-3, with D perhaps matching TRBD1 or TRBD2 (6 bases each). V lost 2 bases, J lost 3 bases, and 30 bases lay in between. The CDR3 length is 20 residues. The germline V gene encodes CDR1 SQVTM and CDR2 ANQGSEA. CDR3 loop: CSVELVMTQQGLLGTDTQYF. DNA of the CDR3: TGCAGCGTTGAATTGGTAATGACCCAACAGGGACTCCTGGGGACAGATACGCAGTATTTT.

This clonotype was detected a few times. J is TRBJ2-2 and V is TRBV18; 14 positions agree with TRBD2. After removal of 3 bases from V and 4 bases from J, the junction contained 4 bases not matched to a gene. This CDR3 contains 17 residues. Per the germline V gene, CDR1 is KGHSH and CDR2 is LQKENI. The CDR3 region has the DNA TGTGCCAGCTCACCCGGGACTAGCGGGAGAGGCACCGGGGAGCTGTTTTTT. The encoded protein is CASSPGTSGRGTGELFF.

This clonotype was observed a handful of times. This chain links TRBV28 with TRBJ1-5; unclear D gene. From germline, CDR1 is MDHEN and CDR2 SYDVKM. The ends were cut back, 6 bases at V and 4 bases at J, with 7 bases in the middle. The CDR3 is 12 residues long. The CDR3 bases are TGTGCCAGCAGAGTTGTGAATCAGCCCCAGCATTTT. Its translation: CASRVVNQPQHF.